This T cell receptor beta chain originates from a study of shared clonotypes between healthy human individuals. Naive CD45RA+ and memory CD45RA-negative subsets were split from CD4+ cells. The table came from immunoSEQ multiplex PCR; TCRdb's copy has only in-frame clones and leaves some out. The sample consists of 400,000 to 600,000 clones, approximately 95% of them appearing once. The CDR3 length is 12 residues. The germline V and J ends were trimmed by 0 bases and 9 bases, with 9 bases remaining between them. Germline CDR1 reads SGHRS; CDR2 reads YFSETQ. V and J are TRBV5-1 and TRBJ2-5; D ambiguous. The sample was naive CD4+ T cells sorted from blood. Subset in this sample: CD45RA+ positively selected. The receptor's source is a woman between 25 and 40 years old in good health. The CDR3, as DNA: TGCGCCAGCAGCTTGGCTCTTGAGGCCCAGTACTTC. Translated: CASSLALEAQYF. The complete variable domain, with remaining parts taken from reference TRBV5-1 and TRBJ2-5, reads KAGVTQTPRYLIKTRGQQVTLSCSPISGHRSVSWYQQTPGQGLQFLFEYFSETQRNKGNFPGRFSGRQFSNSRSEMNVSTLELGDSALYLCASSLALEAQYFGPGTRLLVL.